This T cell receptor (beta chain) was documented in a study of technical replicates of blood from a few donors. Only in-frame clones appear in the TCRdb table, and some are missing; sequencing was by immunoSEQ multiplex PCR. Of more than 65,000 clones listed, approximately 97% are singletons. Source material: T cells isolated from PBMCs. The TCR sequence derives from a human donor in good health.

CDR3 loop: CAISDYDSGFSYEQYF. CDR3 DNA: TGTGCCATCAGTGATTACGATAGCGGTTTTTCCTACGAGCAGTACTTC. This chain links TRBV10-3 with TRBJ2-7; a weak D match, TRBD2 (6 bases). The length of the CDR3 is 16 residues. Germline CDR1 and CDR2: ENHRY and SYGVKD. Trimming took off 3 bases at V and 1 base at J, with 16 bases between the two ends.